A selection of T cell receptor beta chains follows, all from one sample in a study of neoadjuvant anti-PD-1 for oral cavity cancer. The method was immunoSEQ multiplex PCR; TCRdb's version includes in-frame clones alone and lacks a portion of them. The sample consists of 75,000 to 100,000 clones, approximately 84% of them appearing once. Source: PBMCs, taken before nivolumab (anti-PD-1) treatment. All receptors derive from a person between 40 and 85 years old with oral cavity squamous cell carcinoma. CDR3s include the opening cysteine and the closing phenylalanine or tryptophan. D genes are given only for firm matches. Only some rows state a clone size, as once, few, many or a class for expanded clones.

>NA|few|TRBV6-5|TRBJ1-2
CASSYKGEAGGYTF
TGTGCCAGCAGTTACAAGGGGGAGGCTGGTGGCTACACCTTC
>TRBD2|NA|TRBV5-1|TRBJ2-7
CASSFLAGTYEQYF
TGCGCCAGCAGCTTCCTAGCGGGAACCTACGAGCAGTACTTC
>TRBD2|NA|TRBV10-2|TRBJ2-1
CASSGLGLAGANEQFF
TGCGCCAGCAGTGGGTTAGGACTAGCGGGAGCTAATGAGCAGTTCTTC
>TRBD2|NA|TRBV4-2|TRBJ2-7
CASSGWGREGPNEQYF
TGTGCCAGCAGCGGATGGGGGCGGGAGGGCCCAAACGAGCAGTACTTC
>NA|few|TRBV5-4|TRBJ2-4
CASSLGPQDRSGIQYF
TGTGCCAGCAGCTTGGGACCACAGGATAGATCTGGCATTCAGTACTTC
>NA|NA|TRBV6-5|TRBJ1-1
CASSSPGTEAFF
TGTGCCAGCAGTTCCCCGGGCACTGAAGCTTTCTTT
>NA|few|TRBV6-4|TRBJ1-3
CASSPEAYSGNTIYF
TGTGCCAGCAGTCCCGAGGCCTACTCTGGAAACACCATATATTTT
>NA|NA|TRBV7-9|TRBJ2-3
CASSSAGDTQYF
TGTGCCAGCAGCTCCGCAGGGGATACGCAGTATTTT
>TRBD2|NA|TRBV10-3|TRBJ2-7
CAISDSGVSYEQYF
TGTGCCATCAGTGATAGCGGGGTCTCCTACGAGCAGTACTTC
>NA|NA|TRBV7-3|TRBJ2-2
CASSKGSTGELFF
TGTGCCAGCAGCAAAGGGAGCACCGGGGAGCTGTTTTTT
>TRBD2|NA|TRBV5-6|TRBJ2-7
CASSLELSGGTSYEQYF
TGTGCCAGCAGCTTGGAGTTGAGCGGGGGCACATCTTACGAGCAGTACTTC
>TRBD2|NA|TRBV7-2|TRBJ2-5
CASSPRTSGRTGQETQYF
TGTGCCAGCAGCCCCCGGACTAGCGGGAGAACGGGGCAAGAGACCCAGTACTTC
>NA|NA|TRBV6-5|TRBJ2-7
CASESRGLNEQYF
TGTGCCAGTGAGTCCAGGGGATTGAACGAGCAGTACTTC
>NA|few|TRBV28|TRBJ2-2
CASRSFGTRAGELFF
TGTGCCAGCAGGAGTTTTGGGACCCGGGCCGGGGAGCTGTTTTTT
>NA|NA|TRBV7-9|TRBJ1-3
CASSTIMGSNSGNTIYF
TGTGCCAGCAGCACCATAATGGGGAGCAACTCTGGAAACACCATATATTTT
>NA|once|TRBV6-1|TRBJ2-5
CASSEWGRYQETQYF
TGTGCCAGCTCCGAGTGGGGACGGTATCAAGAGACCCAGTACTTC
>NA|NA|TRBV25-1|TRBJ2-3
CAEGRFTDTQYF
TGTGCCGAGGGACGGTTCACAGATACGCAGTATTTT
>TRBD2|NA|TRBV19|TRBJ2-1
CASRTLAGPYNEQFF
TGTGCCAGTAGGACACTAGCGGGACCTTACAATGAGCAGTTCTTC
>TRBD1|NA|TRBV10-3|TRBJ2-3
CAISESTGGRTDTQYF
TGTGCCATCAGTGAGTCAACAGGGGGGCGAACAGATACGCAGTATTTT
>TRBD2|NA|TRBV6-1|TRBJ2-1
CASSEQALLAAGNEQFF
TGTGCCAGCAGTGAACAGGCCTTACTAGCGGCGGGGAATGAGCAGTTCTTC
>NA|few|TRBV28|TRBJ2-7
CASNAPVAVNSEQYF
TGTGCCAGCAACGCCCCTGTAGCTGTTAACTCCGAGCAGTACTTC
>NA|NA|TRBV6-6|TRBJ2-3
CASSSSDTQYF
TGTGCCAGCAGCTCCTCCGATACGCAGTATTTT
>TRBD2|NA|TRBV7-8|TRBJ2-7
CASSLEASGAYEQYF
TGTGCCAGCAGCTTAGAGGCTAGCGGAGCCTACGAGCAGTACTTC
>TRBD1|NA|TRBV6-5|TRBJ2-2
CASSYTDRGGAGELFF
TGTGCCAGCAGTTACACGGACAGGGGTGGCGCCGGGGAGCTGTTTTTT
>TRBD2|NA|TRBV29-1|TRBJ2-3
CSVLGLAGEVDTQYF
TGCAGCGTCCTGGGACTAGCGGGAGAGGTGGATACGCAGTATTTT
>NA|NA|TRBV15|TRBJ2-1
CATSRDLNEQFF
TGTGCCACCAGCAGAGATTTGAATGAGCAGTTCTTC
>NA|NA|TRBV10-1|TRBJ2-3
CASSEQAVSTDTQYF
TGCGCCAGCAGTGAGCAAGCGGTGAGCACAGATACGCAGTATTTT
>NA|NA|TRBV6-5|TRBJ2-4
CASSLAGGVRNIQYF
TGTGCCAGCAGTTTGGCCGGGGGCGTAAGAAACATTCAGTACTTC
>NA|NA|TRBV11-2|TRBJ1-1
CASSLGAATEAFF
TGTGCCAGCAGCTTAGGGGCAGCCACTGAAGCTTTCTTT
>NA|NA|TRBV14|TRBJ1-1
CASSLPGRMNTEAFF
TGTGCCAGCAGCCTCCCTGGGCGTATGAACACTGAAGCTTTCTTT
>TRBD1|NA|TRBV28|TRBJ1-3
CASLQGRSGNTIYF
TGTGCCAGTCTACAGGGGCGCTCTGGAAACACCATATATTTT
>NA|NA|TRBV2|TRBJ1-5
CASRVQGLSEPQHF
TGTGCCAGCAGGGTTCAGGGGCTCTCAGAGCCCCAGCATTTT
>NA|few|TRBV7-2|TRBJ1-4
CASSHDSSSNEKLFF
TGTGCCAGCAGCCATGACAGCAGTAGTAATGAAAAACTGTTTTTT
>NA|NA|TRBV2|TRBJ2-7
CASSAAYEQYF
TGTGCCAGCAGTGCCGCCTACGAGCAGTACTTC
>NA|NA|TRBV6-5|TRBJ2-7
CASSYARSSYEQYF
TGTGCCAGCAGTTACGCCAGGAGCTCCTACGAGCAGTACTTC
>TRBD2|NA|TRBV19|TRBJ2-1
CASTRSGRGNNEQFF
TGTGCCAGTACTCGTAGCGGGCGAGGGAACAATGAGCAGTTCTTC
>NA|NA|TRBV5-4|TRBJ2-5
CASSPRQLQETQYF
TGTGCCAGCAGCCCGCGACAGTTGCAAGAGACCCAGTACTTC
>NA|once|TRBV5-4|TRBJ1-4
CASSLGPANNEKLFF
TGTGCCAGCAGCTTGGGGCCAGCCAACAATGAAAAACTGTTTTTT
>TRBD1|NA|TRBV7-6|TRBJ2-7
CASSPGQAVGEQYF
TGTGCCAGCAGCCCCGGACAGGCGGTGGGGGAGCAGTACTTC
>NA|NA|TRBV7-6|TRBJ2-7
CASSSDTPYEQYF
TGTGCCAGCAGTTCGGACACTCCCTACGAGCAGTACTTC
>TRBD1|NA|TRBV6-1|TRBJ1-1
CASSVGTANTEAFF
TGTGCCAGCAGCGTGGGGACAGCGAACACTGAAGCTTTCTTT
>NA|NA|TRBV19|TRBJ1-2
CASTRELSYGYTF
TGTGCCAGTACTCGGGAACTGTCCTATGGCTACACCTTC
>NA|NA|TRBV6-1|TRBJ1-5
CASSEGGGSNQPQHF
TGTGCCAGCAGTGAAGGGGGCGGAAGCAATCAGCCCCAGCATTTT
>TRBD2|NA|TRBV19|TRBJ2-5
CASSMGLAGAETQYF
TGTGCCAGTAGTATGGGACTAGCGGGAGCAGAGACCCAGTACTTC
>TRBD2|NA|TRBV6-5|TRBJ2-5
CASRPLAGALETQYF
TGTGCCAGCAGGCCCCTAGCGGGTGCGTTGGAGACCCAGTACTTC
>TRBD1|NA|TRBV10-3|TRBJ1-4
CAISGQGTNEKLFF
TGTGCCATCAGTGGACAGGGGACTAATGAAAAACTGTTTTTT
>NA|NA|TRBV27|TRBJ2-2
CASSPTSGELFF
TGTGCCAGCAGTCCCACCTCCGGGGAGCTGTTTTTT
>TRBD1|NA|TRBV5-5|TRBJ2-2
CASSWDRNTGELFF
TGTGCCAGCAGCTGGGACAGGAACACCGGGGAGCTGTTTTTT